These 26 T cell receptor beta chains were sequenced from one sample in a study of cytomegalovirus exposure and HLA in healthy donors. The PCR contained 60 Vbeta and 13 Jbeta primers. Profiled with immunoSEQ multiplex PCR; TCRdb holds only in-frame clones, not every one. The sample comprises around 150,000 clones, 80% to 90% of which are singletons, and roughly 10% rests with the top ten. Material for sequencing was PBMCs. The receptors derive from a man aged 18 to 35 in good health and CMV-seropositive.

V is TRBV5-5 and J is TRBJ1-5; possible D gene TRBD1, 6 bases. From germline, CDR1 is SGHKS and CDR2 YYEKEE (reference sequence). The length of the CDR3 is 14 residues. The ends were cut back, 2 bases at V and 5 bases at J, with 11 bases in the middle. The CDR3 coding sequence is TGTGCCAGCAGCTTAGGGGGGGGAGATCAGCCCCAGCATTTT. Its translation is CASSLGGGDQPQHF.

This chain joins TRBV19 and TRBJ1-5, with 8 bases lining up with TRBD1. The ends lost 4 bases at V and 3 bases at J; junction bases unmatched: 5. There are 15 residues in the CDR3. Germline loops: CDR1 LNHDA, CDR2 SQIVND (reference sequence). CDR3 residues: CASSKSGGYNQPQHF. The CDR3 nucleotides are TGTGCCAGTAGTAAATCAGGGGGCTACAATCAGCCCCAGCATTTT.

The chain recombines TRBV5-6 with TRBJ2-7, with TRBD1 identical over 8 bases. Trimming at V came to 2 bases and at J to 6 bases, leaving 7 bases not matched to a gene. The CDR3 consists of 14 residues. Germline CDR1 is SGHDT and CDR2 is YYEEEE. In DNA, the CDR3 is TGTGCCAGCAGCTTTTACAGGGGGTCGGGCGAGCAGTACTTC. Its protein product is CASSFYRGSGEQYF.

The chain recombines TRBV6-1 with TRBJ2-2; possibly TRBD1 for D (5 bases). The CDR3 is 17 amino acids. Trimming cost V 2 bases and J 4 bases, with 17 bases left between them. The germline V gene encodes CDR1 MNHNS and CDR2 SASEGT. CDR3 nucleotides: TGTGCCAGCAGTGAACTTGGGCCGACAGTCATCACCGGGGAGCTGTTTTTT. Protein product: CASSELGPTVITGELFF.

The V gene is TRBV4-1, the J gene TRBJ1-1; 10 bases match TRBD1. Germline assignment: CDR1 MGHRA and CDR2 YSYEKL. CDR3 length equals 18 residues. V lost 0 bases and J lost 2; bases outside the gene matches: 9. The CDR3 here is CASSQDGSGTGANTEAFF. DNA for the CDR3: TGCGCCAGCAGCCAAGATGGGTCGGGGACAGGGGCTAACACTGAAGCTTTCTTT.

The chain links TRBV7-6 to TRBJ2-6, with TRBD1 matching 9 bases. V gave up 5 bases and J gave up 4 bases; unmatched junction bases: 6. Looked up from germline, CDR1 is SGHVS and CDR2 is FNYEAQ. The CDR3 runs 16 residues. The chain's CDR3 is CASSAGQGLGANVLTF. CDR3 in DNA: TGTGCCAGCAGCGCGGGACAGGGATTGGGGGCCAACGTCCTGACTTTC. Complete variable domain (other parts from reference TRBV7-6 and TRBJ2-6): GAGVSQSPRYKVTKRGQDVALRCDPISGHVSLYWYRQALGQGPEFLTYFNYEAQQDKSGLPNDRFSAERPEGSISTLTIQRTEQRDSAMYRCASSAGQGLGANVLTFGAGSRLTVL.

V is TRBV5-1 and J is TRBJ2-1; 7 nucleotides agree with TRBD1. This CDR3 is built from 14 residues. V lost 1 base, J lost 8 bases, and 6 bases stayed unmatched. The germline CDR1 and CDR2 sequences are SGHRS and YFSETQ. CDR3 nucleotide sequence: TGCGCCAGCAGCTTGCAGGGGGATCGTCATGAGCAGTTCTTC. Protein: CASSLQGDRHEQFF.

V gene TRBV6-5 combines with J gene TRBJ2-7; 10 bases are a match to TRBD2. This CDR3 is built from 13 residues. CDR1 MNHEY and CDR2 SVGAGI come from the germline V gene. The ends lost 6 bases at V and 7 bases at J; junction bases unmatched: 6. The DNA for the CDR3 is TGTGCCAGCAGACTAGCGGGGTCTCGAGAGCAGTACTTC. Its protein product is CASRLAGSREQYF.

This rearrangement joins TRBV5-1 to TRBJ1-4; TRBD1 agrees at 8 bases. The ends lost 5 bases at V and 2 bases at J; junction bases unmatched: 5. The germline V gene has CDR1 SGHRS and CDR2 YFSETQ. The CDR3 covers 15 residues. In DNA, the CDR3 is TGCGCCAGCAGGGTTGACAGGGGTACTAATGAAAAACTGTTTTTT. Protein sequence: CASRVDRGTNEKLFF.

This clone was seen only once. The rearrangement joins TRBV2 to TRBJ2-1, with 8 bases identical to TRBD1. Germline-derived CDR1 and CDR2 are SNHLY and FYNNEI. The V and J ends lost 5 bases and 0 bases, in that order; junction bases with no gene match: 18. The length of the CDR3 is 20 residues. As DNA, the CDR3 is TGTGCCAGCAGTTCGTCTACCAAGCAGGGGGCGCGGGGCTCCTACAATGAGCAGTTCTTC. It is translated as CASSSSTKQGARGSYNEQFF.

The gene calls are TRBV2 and TRBJ2-1; tentatively, D is TRBD2 (6 bases). Germline V gene lookup returns CDR1 SNHLY and CDR2 FYNNEI. The V end was cut by 9 bases, the J end by 8 bases, with 14 bases between. This CDR3 spans 12 amino acids. CDR3 in amino acids: CASILRRDEQFF. DNA for the CDR3: TGTGCCAGTATACTCCGGAGGGATGAGCAGTTCTTC.

This chain links TRBV2 with TRBJ1-6; D may be TRBD1 (5 bases). Germline V gene lookup returns CDR1 SNHLY and CDR2 FYNNEI. This CDR3 has 15 amino acids. Trimming removed 8 bases at V and 4 bases at J, with 15 bases between. The CDR3 reads CASQGHRDYNSPLHF. The DNA for the CDR3 is TGTGCCAGCCAGGGTCATCGCGATTATAATTCACCCCTCCACTTT.

The chain is built from TRBV5-1 and TRBJ1-5, with TRBD1 matching 12 bases. The CDR3 has 15 residues. The germline gives CDR1 SGHRS, CDR2 YFSETQ. The V and J ends lost 0 bases and 6 bases, in that order; junction bases with no gene match: 1. CDR3 nucleotide sequence: TGCGCCAGCAGCTTGGCGGGACAGGGGGCTCAGCCCCAGCATTTT. It yields the protein CASSLAGQGAQPQHF.

V and J are TRBV10-2 and TRBJ2-5; the match to TRBD1 covers 8 bases. The CDR3 consists of 14 residues. Germline assignment: CDR1 WSHSY and CDR2 SAAADI. V lost 5 bases and J lost 1; bases outside the gene matches: 3. CDR3 loop: CASSRTGIQETQYF. In DNA, the CDR3 is TGCGCCAGCAGTCGGACAGGGATCCAAGAGACCCAGTACTTC.

This chain joins TRBV5-1 and TRBJ1-1, with D perhaps matching TRBD1 (5 bases). The germline gives CDR1 SGHRS, CDR2 YFSETQ. This CDR3 is 13 amino acids long. V dropped 4 bases and J dropped 8 bases, with 15 bases sitting between them. For the CDR3, the DNA is TGCGCCAGCAGCGGGGCGCGACAGCGAGAAGCTTTCTTT. Translated, it gives CASSGARQREAFF.

For the CDR3, the DNA is TGTGCCAGCAGCTTAGAACTAGCGGGGAGCACAGATACGCAGTATTTT. This encodes CASSLELAGSTDTQYF. This chain connects TRBV11-2 to TRBJ2-3; 10 bases are shared with TRBD2. Per germline, CDR1 SGHAT and CDR2 FQNNGV. This CDR3 comprises 16 residues. The junction had 0 bases not matched to a gene; V was cut back by 0 bases and J by 0 bases.

The chain uses TRBV2 and TRBJ2-7; 7 positions agree with TRBD2. The CDR3 consists of 13 residues. Germline V lookup: CDR1 SNHLY, CDR2 FYNNEI. The V segment lost 8 bases and the J segment 2 bases; nucleotides outside the gene matches: 6. CDR3 amino acids: CASGRGPAYEQYF. For the CDR3, the DNA is TGTGCCAGCGGGAGGGGCCCGGCCTACGAGCAGTACTTC.

J is TRBJ2-5 and V is TRBV5-1, with 7 bases that match TRBD2. Germline loops: CDR1 SGHRS, CDR2 YFSETQ. The CDR3 loop spans 14 amino acids. Germline trimming cut 5 bases from V and 5 bases from J; bases unmatched to any gene: 9. The CDR3 region has the DNA TGCGCCAGCAGTTCGACCGCAGCGGGGGAGACCCAGTACTTC. Its protein is CASSSTAAGETQYF.

This clone has a single count. The chain joins TRBV7-7 to TRBJ2-1; no definite D call. The V gene's germline CDR1 is SSHAT and CDR2 FNYEAQ (reference sequence). V lost 1 base and J 1 base, leaving 8 bases between the germline ends. This CDR3 is 15 amino acids long. CDR3 residues: CASSLVRGSYNEQFF. As DNA, the CDR3 is TGTGCCAGCAGCTTAGTGCGCGGTTCCTACAATGAGCAGTTCTTC.

This clone has just a few counts. The rearrangement joins TRBV6-5 to TRBJ1-5, with 7 positions matching TRBD1. Germline CDR1 is MNHEY and CDR2 is SVGAGI. J gave up 5 bases and V 8 bases, and 3 bases lay outside the gene matches. This CDR3 has 12 amino acids. CDR3 DNA: TGTGCCAGCGGGGACAGTTATCAGCCCCAGCATTTT. This encodes CASGDSYQPQHF.

The V gene is TRBV27, the J gene TRBJ1-6; TRBD1 aligns across 8 bases. This CDR3 has 19 residues. Germline loops: CDR1 MNHEY, CDR2 SMNVEV (reference sequence). The V segment lost 6 bases and the J segment 5 bases; nucleotides outside the gene matches: 18. The CDR3 protein is CASSLVGTLWGQDNSPLHF. The CDR3 nucleotides are TGTGCCAGCAGCCTAGTAGGAACATTGTGGGGACAGGATAATTCACCCCTCCACTTT.

In its sample, this clone was seen a few times. The chain recombines TRBV2 with TRBJ1-1; D not certain. CDR3 length: 13 amino acids. In germline, CDR1 is SNHLY, CDR2 FYNNEI. Trimming stripped 5 bases from V and 0 bases from J, with 7 bases between. The CDR3 nucleotides read TGTGCCAGCAGTCCGGTTCTGAACACTGAAGCTTTCTTT. Translation: CASSPVLNTEAFF.

This clone was seen a single time. This sequence joins TRBV6-1 and TRBJ2-5; a possible D gene is TRBD1 (6 bases). CDR3 length: 12 amino acids. Between the trimmed V and J ends, which lost 3 bases and 6 bases, there was a span of 8 bases. Per germline, CDR1 MNHNS and CDR2 SASEGT. The CDR3 loop is CASSDRGQTQYF. CDR3 nucleotide sequence: TGTGCCAGCAGTGACAGGGGACAGACCCAGTACTTC.

In this sample, this clone turned up a few times. The V gene is TRBV7-2, the J gene TRBJ2-5; 7 nucleotides line up with TRBD1. Germline lookup yields CDR1 SGHTA and CDR2 FQGNSA. V trimming: 5 bases; J trimming: 1 base; junction bases outside the gene matches: 1. The CDR3 extends over 13 amino acids. In DNA, the CDR3 is TGTGCCAGCAGCCCAGGGGGCCAAGAGACCCAGTACTTC. Translating gives CASSPGGQETQYF.

The rearrangement uses TRBV7-9 and TRBJ2-7; 8 nucleotides align to TRBD1. The V gene end was trimmed by 8 bases and the J gene end by 0 bases; junction bases not matched to a gene: 6. The CDR3 totals 14 residues. Germline values: CDR1 SEHNR, CDR2 FQNEAQ (reference sequence). The CDR3 here is CASFGQGGSYEQYF. In DNA, the CDR3 is TGTGCCAGCTTTGGACAGGGCGGCTCCTACGAGCAGTACTTC.

This chain links TRBV11-2 with TRBJ2-7; the match to TRBD1 covers 8 bases. The CDR3 runs to 15 residues. CDR1 is SGHAT, CDR2 FQNNGV, per germline. V lost 7 bases and J lost 2; bases outside the gene matches: 10. The DNA of the CDR3 is TGTGCCAGCAACCGCGATTGGACAGGGACCTACGAGCAGTACTTC. It codes for CASNRDWTGTYEQYF.